The 17 T cell receptor beta chains listed next were all sequenced from one sample in a study of cytomegalovirus exposure and HLA in healthy donors. PCR used 60 Vbeta primers and 13 Jbeta primers. The protocol was immunoSEQ multiplex PCR, while the TCRdb copy is restricted to in-frame clones and leaves out a portion. Seen here are 170,000 or so clones, approximately 82% observed once, and the top ten hold 2.2%. Sequenced sample: PBMCs. These TCRs come from a woman aged 25 to 39 in good health and CMV-seronegative.

This chain connects TRBV18 to TRBJ2-7, with TRBD2 matching 8 bases. Losses at the gene ends were 6 bases for V and 4 bases for J; bases not matched to a gene: 8. The CDR3 has 14 residues. The germline V gene has CDR1 KGHSH and CDR2 LQKENI. In nucleotides, the CDR3 is TGTGCCAGCTCCGAGACTAGCGATGGGTACGAGCAGTACTTC. The encoded protein is CASSETSDGYEQYF.

In nucleotides, the CDR3 is TGTGCCAGCAGCCCGCACAGGGTGGGGATGAACACTGAAGCTTTCTTT. This encodes CASSPHRVGMNTEAFF. V and J are TRBV7-2 and TRBJ1-1; D may be TRBD1 (6 bases). This CDR3 comprises 16 residues. Germline CDR1 SGHTA, CDR2 FQGNSA. The germline V and J ends were trimmed by 5 bases and 0 bases, with 16 bases remaining between them.

The chain uses TRBV2 and TRBJ1-1; 10 nucleotides line up with TRBD1. J was trimmed by 6 bases and V by 1 base; bases with no gene match: 5. Germline CDR1 is SNHLY and CDR2 is FYNNEI. There are 15 residues in the CDR3. CDR3 bases: TGTGCCAGCAGTGAAGTAGACAGGGGGCAATCTGAAGCTTTCTTT. Its protein product is CASSEVDRGQSEAFF. The whole variable domain, filled in from reference TRBV2 and TRBJ1-1, reads EPEVTQTPSHQVTQMGQEVILRCVPISNHLYFYWYRQILGQKVEFLVSFYNNEISEKSEIFDDQFSVERPDGSNFTLKIRSTKLEDSAMYFCASSEVDRGQSEAFFGQGTRLTVV.

The rearrangement joins TRBV28 to TRBJ2-5; TRBD2 might be the D (5 bases). CDR3 size: 15 residues. V was shortened by 7 bases and J by 0 bases, with 15 bases between the two germline ends. Germline lookup yields CDR1 MDHEN and CDR2 SYDVKM. CDR3 protein: CASTSSDSYQETQYF. DNA of the CDR3: TGTGCCAGCACGAGTAGCGACTCGTACCAAGAGACCCAGTACTTC.

This chain links TRBV27 with TRBJ2-7; 12 bases fit TRBD2. J lost 3 bases, V lost 5 bases, and 5 bases had no gene match. This CDR3 is built from 15 residues. The germline V gene has CDR1 MNHEY and CDR2 SMNVEV (reference sequence). The CDR3 region has the DNA TGTGCCAGCAGTCCAGGACTAGCGGGGTACTACGAGCAGTACTTC. Translated: CASSPGLAGYYEQYF.

This clone appeared once. The chain joins TRBV23-1 to TRBJ2-5, with D possibly TRBD1 on 6 matching bases. TRBV23-1 is given ORF status, its function remaining uncertain. The CDR3 consists of 14 residues. The V gene lost 2 bases and the J gene lost 0 bases, with 7 bases spanning the gap. The CDR3, as DNA: TGCGCCAGCAGTCAAAGGACAGACCAAGAGACCCAGTACTTC. Its translation: CASSQRTDQETQYF.

The chain joins TRBV6-6 to TRBJ1-1, with D unresolved. Trimming took 2 bases from V and 0 from J, leaving 7 bases between them. The V gene's germline CDR1 is MNHNY and CDR2 SVGAGI (reference sequence). CDR3 length: 14 amino acids. CDR3 amino acids: CASSYNRVNTEAFF. CDR3 coding DNA: TGTGCCAGCAGTTACAATCGGGTGAACACTGAAGCTTTCTTT.

The chain carries TRBV5-1 and TRBJ2-2, with a weak D call TRBD2 (6 bases). CDR1 is SGHRS and CDR2 is YFSETQ in the germline V gene. V lost 0 bases, J lost 7 bases, and 13 bases lay in between. The CDR3 totals 15 residues. The CDR3 loop is CASSLVRGAGGELFF. In DNA, the CDR3 is TGCGCCAGCAGCTTGGTCCGGGGAGCGGGCGGGGAGCTGTTTTTT.

This clone has just a few counts. The chain is built from TRBV10-3 and TRBJ1-5; the match to TRBD1 covers 11 bases. This CDR3 has 14 residues. V gave up 6 bases and J gave up 4 bases; unmatched junction bases: 2. Germline CDR1 is ENHRY and CDR2 is SYGVKD. The CDR3 reads CAIRDRGRNQPQHF. In DNA, the CDR3 is TGTGCCATCAGGGACAGGGGGCGTAATCAGCCCCAGCATTTT.

This clone was observed once. This sequence joins TRBV27 and TRBJ2-7; 10 bases line up with TRBD2. With V trimmed by 2 bases and J by 3 bases, 25 bases remained unmatched. CDR1 is MNHEY, CDR2 SMNVEV, per germline (reference sequence). This CDR3 comprises 22 residues. CDR3 in DNA: TGTGCCAGCAGTTTAAAGCCGATCTATATAGCGGGAGGTAGAAGCGGGGACTACGAGCAGTACTTC. This codes for CASSLKPIYIAGGRSGDYEQYF.

This chain uses TRBV7-2 with TRBJ2-1, with 12 bases that match TRBD2. The CDR3 sequence is 13 residues long. V dropped 4 bases and J dropped 9; count of bases not matched to a gene: 1. Germline V CDR1 and CDR2: SGHTA, FQGNSA. CDR3 loop: CASSSGLAGEQFF. CDR3 DNA: TGTGCCAGCAGCTCGGGACTAGCGGGTGAGCAGTTCTTC.

The chain carries TRBV28 and TRBJ1-5; D is possibly TRBD1 (5 bases). The CDR3 runs to 14 residues. Germline-derived CDR1 and CDR2 are MDHEN and SYDVKM. The ends were cut back, 5 bases at V and 7 bases at J, with 15 bases in the middle. CDR3 region: CASSPPRGVQPQHF. As DNA, the CDR3 is TGTGCCAGCAGTCCACCACGGGGGGTGCAGCCCCAGCATTTT.

V gene TRBV7-8 combines with J gene TRBJ1-3, with D tentatively TRBD1 (5 bases). Germline assignment: CDR1 SGHVS and CDR2 FQNEAQ. V was pared by 0 bases and J by 7 bases, with 16 bases between. This CDR3 is 16 amino acids long. In nucleotides, the CDR3 is TGTGCCAGCAGCTTAGCGGAACTCGCCCGGGGGAACACCATATATTTT. Translating gives CASSLAELARGNTIYF.

The V and J genes are TRBV4-2 and TRBJ1-2, with D possibly TRBD1 on 6 matching bases. CDR1 is LGHNA, CDR2 YNFKEQ, per germline. This CDR3 contains 15 residues. V was trimmed by 5 bases and J by 5 bases, leaving 18 bases between them. CDR3 loop: CASSGGWGAGYGYTF. The DNA of the CDR3 is TGTGCCAGCAGCGGGGGCTGGGGCGCAGGGTATGGCTACACCTTC.

This clone was observed a single time. The CDR3 protein is CASSPGTANRNTIYF. CDR3 DNA: TGCGCCAGCAGCCCCGGGACAGCAAATCGAAACACCATATATTTT. The chain joins TRBV5-1 to TRBJ1-3, with TRBD1 identical over 7 bases. From germline, CDR1 is SGHRS and CDR2 YFSETQ. CDR3 length: 15 residues. V shed 4 bases, J shed 5 bases, and the junction held 9 bases outside the gene matches.

This chain connects TRBV28 to TRBJ2-7, with 12 nucleotides matching TRBD1. Germline loops: CDR1 MDHEN, CDR2 SYDVKM. J was trimmed by 3 bases and V by 5 bases; bases with no gene match: 8. The CDR3 length is 16 residues. The CDR3 protein is CASSPGTGGLGYEQYF. CDR3 nucleotide sequence: TGTGCCAGCAGTCCGGGGACAGGGGGCTTGGGCTACGAGCAGTACTTC. The whole variable domain, filled in from reference TRBV28 and TRBJ2-7, reads DVKVTQSSRYLVKRTGEKVFLECVQDMDHENMFWYRQDPGLGLRLIYFSYDVKMKEKGDIPEGYSVSREKKERFSLILESASTNQTSMYLCASSPGTGGLGYEQYFGPGTRLTVT.

This chain connects TRBV6-5 to TRBJ1-1; 9 bases are a match to TRBD1. V gave up 5 bases and J gave up 3 bases; unmatched junction bases: 4. Germline V lookup: CDR1 MNHEY, CDR2 SVGAGI. The CDR3 extends over 14 amino acids. The CDR3 spells CASSRQGGYTEAFF. CDR3 DNA sequence: TGTGCCAGCAGTCGACAGGGGGGATACACTGAAGCTTTCTTT.